The 20 T cell receptor beta chains presented below share a single source sample, sequenced in a study of T cells after yellow fever vaccination. TCRdb reanalysed the 5' RACE reads using MiXCR and keeps one entry per CDR3 protein. This table holds more than 95,000 distinct CDR3 sequences, about 8.8% found once. The sequencing used CD8+ T cells sorted from PBMCs, collected on the day of the yellow fever booster vaccination. Receptor source: a man younger than 35 who received the YFV17D yellow fever vaccine.

The chain has TRBV19 and TRBJ2-7, with D possibly matching TRBD1 (5 bases). V dropped 6 bases and J dropped 4 bases, with 19 bases sitting between them. CDR1 is LNHDA, CDR2 SQIVND, per germline (reference sequence). The CDR3 has 15 amino acids. The chain's CDR3 is CASSPSGREIYEQYF. In nucleotides, the CDR3 is TGTGCCAGTAGCCCCTCGGGCAGGGAAATTTACGAGCAGTACTTC.

The chain couples TRBV11-2 to TRBJ2-1; either TRBD1 or TRBD2 may supply D (5 bases each). Germline values: CDR1 SGHAT, CDR2 FQNNGV. The CDR3 contains 14 residues. V shed 5 bases and J shed 8 bases, with 16 bases lying between them. CDR3 in amino acids: CASSIWTLGDEQFF. The CDR3 region has the DNA TGTGCCAGCAGCATCTGGACTCTAGGGGATGAGCAGTTCTTC.

V usage is TRBV6-6 and J usage is TRBJ1-1; D uncertain. Trimming stripped 7 bases from V and 1 base from J, with 7 bases between. The germline V gene encodes CDR1 MNHNY and CDR2 SVGAGI (reference sequence). The CDR3 is 12 residues long. The CDR3 sequence is CASTAENTEAFF. CDR3 DNA: TGTGCCAGCACGGCGGAGAACACTGAAGCTTTCTTT.

This clonotype was picked up a small number of times. CDR3 sequence: CASSTPTAAVTEAFF. CDR3 DNA: TGTGCCAGTAGTACACCGACGGCGGCGGTGACTGAAGCTTTCTTT. The V gene is TRBV19, the J gene TRBJ1-1; the D is unclear. Germline V CDR1 and CDR2: LNHDA, SQIVND (reference sequence). The V end lost 4 bases, the J end lost 5 bases, and 17 bases lay between the germline ends. The CDR3 totals 15 residues.

This clonotype was recorded at least ten times. This sequence joins TRBV4-1 and TRBJ2-1, with TRBD2 as a possible D gene (5 bases). This CDR3 spans 16 amino acids. Trimming removed 4 bases from V and 4 bases from J, with 17 bases in between. Germline lookup yields CDR1 MGHRA and CDR2 YSYEKL. The CDR3 loop is CASSPKVDWGYNEQFF. In DNA, the CDR3 is TGCGCCAGCAGCCCAAAGGTGGACTGGGGTTACAATGAGCAGTTCTTC.

This chain links TRBV4-3 with TRBJ2-2; D is unresolved. This CDR3 comprises 11 residues. V lost 1 base and J 6 bases, leaving 0 bases between the germline ends. Germline assignment: CDR1 LGHNA and CDR2 YSLEER. The CDR3 DNA follows: TGCGCCAGCAGCCAAGCCGGGGAGCTGTTTTTT. This sequence encodes CASSQAGELFF.

This clonotype appeared once. The chain joins TRBV11-2 to TRBJ2-3, with 7 positions matching TRBD2. Germline-derived CDR1 and CDR2 are SGHAT and FQNNGV. V was pared by 1 base and J by 5 bases, with 12 bases of the junction left unmatched. CDR3 length: 17 residues. The CDR3 DNA reads TGTGCCAGCAGCTTAGTGGGATCGAGCGGGGCCGGAGATACGCAGTATTTT. Translating gives CASSLVGSSGAGDTQYF.

This clonotype was seen many times. The rearrangement joins TRBV12-3 or TRBV12-4 to TRBJ2-5, with TRBD2 identical over 8 bases. The V gene end was trimmed by 6 bases and the J gene end by 5 bases; junction bases not matched to a gene: 11. The CDR3 consists of 15 residues. The DNA for the CDR3 is TGTGCCAGCAGGGATGGACTAGCCCAAGGGGAGACCCAGTACTTC. This gives the protein CASRDGLAQGETQYF.

This clonotype was detected only a few times. J is TRBJ2-7 and V is TRBV20-1; D not resolved. V lost 5 bases and J lost 5, with 10 bases in between. Germline loops: CDR1 DFQATT, CDR2 SNEGSKA (reference sequence). The CDR3 sequence is 11 residues long. This CDR3 reads CSARYDNEQYF. The CDR3 coding sequence is TGCAGTGCTCGGTATGACAACGAGCAGTACTTC.

The CDR3 nucleotides read TGTGCCAGCAGCGGCGGGGGACGGGAGACCCAGTACTTC. It codes for CASSGGGRETQYF. The genes are TRBV27 and TRBJ2-5, with 7 bases matching TRBD2. This CDR3 region has 13 residues. The junction had 6 bases not matched to a gene; V was cut back by 6 bases and J by 5 bases. Germline loops: CDR1 MNHEY, CDR2 SMNVEV (reference sequence).

This clonotype has just a few counts. The J gene is TRBJ2-1, the V gene TRBV7-6, with TRBD1 as a possible D gene (6 bases). The germline V gene has CDR1 SGHVS and CDR2 FNYEAQ. This CDR3 contains 15 residues. The V and J ends lost 7 bases and 5 bases respectively, with 18 bases between them. CDR3 coding DNA: TGTGCCAGCACCGAAAGTTGGGCAGGGGACAATGAGCAGTTCTTC. It codes for CASTESWAGDNEQFF. Drawing the rest from reference TRBV7-6 and TRBJ2-1, the complete variable domain is GAGVSQSPRYKVTKRGQDVALRCDPISGHVSLYWYRQALGQGPEFLTYFNYEAQQDKSGLPNDRFSAERPEGSISTLTIQRTEQRDSAMYRCASTESWAGDNEQFFGPGTRLTVL.

In this sample, this clonotype turned up many times. The V call is TRBV6-5, the J call TRBJ1-1, with D perhaps TRBD1 (6 bases). Germline V CDR1 and CDR2: MNHEY, SVGAGI. This CDR3 has 15 residues. V lost 3 bases and J lost 4, with 15 bases in between. This CDR3 is CASSYGGGVGTEAFF. CDR3 bases: TGTGCCAGCAGTTATGGGGGGGGCGTAGGCACTGAAGCTTTCTTT.

This clonotype was counted many times. The J gene is TRBJ2-1, the V gene TRBV24-1, with no clear D. Germline V gene data show CDR1 as KGHDR and CDR2 as SFDVKD. CDR3 length: 14 amino acids. Trimming took 4 bases from V and 4 from J, leaving 10 bases between them. DNA for the CDR3: TGTGCCACCAGTGACCCGAGTACTTACAATGAGCAGTTCTTC. It is translated as CATSDPSTYNEQFF.

At least ten counts were recorded for this clonotype. The gene calls are TRBV6-4 and TRBJ2-3; TRBD2 agrees at 13 bases. Germline V gene sequence: CDR1 MRHNA, CDR2 SNTAGT. The CDR3 contains 15 residues. The V and J ends lost 5 bases and 4 bases, in that order; junction bases with no gene match: 3. The CDR3: CASSTSGGAADTQYF. DNA of the CDR3: TGTGCCAGCAGTACTAGCGGGGGGGCCGCAGATACGCAGTATTTT.

The sample holds many counts of this clonotype. This sequence joins TRBV20-1 and TRBJ2-5; 7 nucleotides agree with TRBD1. Trimming took 6 bases from V and 5 from J; bases not matched to a gene: 3. Germline V lookup: CDR1 DFQATT, CDR2 SNEGSKA (reference sequence). This CDR3 spans 11 amino acids. The chain's CDR3 is CSAIRGETQYF. In nucleotides, the CDR3 is TGCAGTGCAATCAGGGGGGAGACCCAGTACTTC.

This chain joins TRBV27 and TRBJ2-2; the D gene is possibly TRBD1 (6 bases). Germline values: CDR1 MNHEY, CDR2 SMNVEV (reference sequence). CDR3 length equals 15 residues. V shed 2 bases and J shed 3 bases, with 10 bases lying between them. DNA for the CDR3: TGTGCCAGCAGTTTAACAACAGGGTACACCGGGGAGCTGTTTTTT. Protein product: CASSLTTGYTGELFF.

The chain uses TRBV4-3 and TRBJ2-3; 7 bases map to TRBD1. This CDR3 is built from 17 residues. The V gene's germline CDR1 is LGHNA and CDR2 YSLEER. Losses at the gene ends were 3 bases for V and 0 bases for J; bases not matched to a gene: 9. The CDR3 DNA reads as TGCGCCAGCAGCCAGGAATATACAGGGGCCAGCACAGATACGCAGTATTTT. As protein: CASSQEYTGASTDTQYF.

The chain carries TRBV14 and TRBJ1-3; 7 bases map to TRBD1. CDR1 SGHDN and CDR2 FVKESK come from the germline V gene. CDR3 length equals 17 residues. J lost 4 bases, V lost 0 bases, and 9 bases had no gene match. The CDR3 region is CASSQDGEQGSGNTIYF. The CDR3 region has the DNA TGTGCCAGCAGCCAAGACGGCGAACAGGGGAGCGGAAACACCATATATTTT.

The chain employs TRBV12-5 and TRBJ2-5; D unresolved. Germline CDR1 reads LGHNT; CDR2 reads FRNRAP. The CDR3 is made up of 12 amino acids. V was trimmed by 4 bases and J by 5 bases, leaving 8 bases between them. The CDR3 DNA follows: TGTGCTAGTGGTTCCTCTGAGGAGACCCAGTACTTC. Its translation: CASGSSEETQYF.

This clonotype was seen repeatedly, ten times or more. The genes are TRBV5-1 and TRBJ1-1; no firm D call. V lost 2 bases to trimming and J lost 2 bases, with 7 bases between them. CDR1 and CDR2 from the germline V gene are SGHRS and YFSETQ. The CDR3 has 13 amino acids. The CDR3 here is CASSLGANTEAFF. The CDR3, as DNA: TGCGCCAGCAGCTTAGGTGCAAACACTGAAGCTTTCTTT.